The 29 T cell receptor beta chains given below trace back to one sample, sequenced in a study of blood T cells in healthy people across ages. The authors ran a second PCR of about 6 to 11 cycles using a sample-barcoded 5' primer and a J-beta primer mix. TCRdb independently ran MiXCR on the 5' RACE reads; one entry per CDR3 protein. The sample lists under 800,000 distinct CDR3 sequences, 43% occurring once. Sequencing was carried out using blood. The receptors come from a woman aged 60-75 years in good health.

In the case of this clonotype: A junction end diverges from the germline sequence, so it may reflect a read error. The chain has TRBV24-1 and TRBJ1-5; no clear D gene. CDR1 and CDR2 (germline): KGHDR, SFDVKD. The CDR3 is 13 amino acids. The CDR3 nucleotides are TGTGCCACCTGTGAATATAGCAATCAGCCCCAGCATTTT. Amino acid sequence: CATCEYSNQPQHF.

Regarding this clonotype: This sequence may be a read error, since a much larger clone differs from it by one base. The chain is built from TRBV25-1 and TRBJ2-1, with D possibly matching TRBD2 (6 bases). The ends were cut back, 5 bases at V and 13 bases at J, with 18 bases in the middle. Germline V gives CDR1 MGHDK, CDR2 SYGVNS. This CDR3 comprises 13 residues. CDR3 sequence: CASSTAGSETQFF. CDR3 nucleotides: TGTGCCAGCAGTACTGCGGGAAGCGAGACCCAGTTCTTC. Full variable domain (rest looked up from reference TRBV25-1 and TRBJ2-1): EADIYQTPRYLVIGTGKKITLECSQTMGHDKMYWYQQDPGMELHLIHYSYGVNSTEKGDLSSESTVSRIRTEHFPLTLESARPSHTSQYLCASSTAGSETQFFGPGTRLTVL.

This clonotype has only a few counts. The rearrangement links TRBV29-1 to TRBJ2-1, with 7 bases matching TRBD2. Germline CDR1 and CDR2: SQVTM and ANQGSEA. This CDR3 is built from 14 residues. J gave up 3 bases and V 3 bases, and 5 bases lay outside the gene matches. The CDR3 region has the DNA TGCAGCGTTGATTCTGGGGAGGGCTACAATGAGCAGTTCTTC. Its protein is CSVDSGEGYNEQFF.

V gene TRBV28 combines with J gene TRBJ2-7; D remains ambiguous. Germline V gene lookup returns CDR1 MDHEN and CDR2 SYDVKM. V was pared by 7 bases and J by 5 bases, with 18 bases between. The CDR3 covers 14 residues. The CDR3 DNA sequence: TGTGCCAGCATGTTGAGTGACGGGCGCCACGAGCAGTACTTC. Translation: CASMLSDGRHEQYF.

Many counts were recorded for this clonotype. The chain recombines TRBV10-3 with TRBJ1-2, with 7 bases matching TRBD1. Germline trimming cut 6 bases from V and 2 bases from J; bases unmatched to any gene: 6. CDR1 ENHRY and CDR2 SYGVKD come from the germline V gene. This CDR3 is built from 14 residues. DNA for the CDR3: TGTGCCATCAGCACAGGGGAATTAAACTATGGCTACACCTTC. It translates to CAISTGELNYGYTF.

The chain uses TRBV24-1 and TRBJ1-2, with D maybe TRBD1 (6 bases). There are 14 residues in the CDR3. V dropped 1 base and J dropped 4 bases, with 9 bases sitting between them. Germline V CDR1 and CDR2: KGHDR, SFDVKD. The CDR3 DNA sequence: TGTGCCACCAGTGATTTTCAGGGGACCTATGGCTACACCTTC. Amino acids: CATSDFQGTYGYTF.

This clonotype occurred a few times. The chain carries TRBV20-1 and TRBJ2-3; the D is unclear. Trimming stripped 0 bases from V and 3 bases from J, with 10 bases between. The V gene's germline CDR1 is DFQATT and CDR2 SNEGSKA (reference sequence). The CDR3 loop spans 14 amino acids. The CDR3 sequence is CSARDALGTDTQYF. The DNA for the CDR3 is TGCAGTGCTAGAGACGCGCTAGGTACAGATACGCAGTATTTT.

The CDR3 nucleotides read TGTGCCAGCAAGCTCCAGGAGAACACTGAAGCTTTCTTT. Amino acids: CASKLQENTEAFF. The rearrangement links TRBV2 to TRBJ1-1; D gene unclear. CDR3 size: 13 residues. Deletions cut 7 bases from V and 1 base from J, with 10 bases between. The V gene's germline CDR1 is SNHLY and CDR2 FYNNEI.

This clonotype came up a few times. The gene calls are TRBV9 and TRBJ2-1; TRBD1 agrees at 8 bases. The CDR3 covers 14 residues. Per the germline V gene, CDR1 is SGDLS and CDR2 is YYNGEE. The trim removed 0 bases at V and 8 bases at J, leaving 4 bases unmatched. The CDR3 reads CASSVGTGSHEQFF. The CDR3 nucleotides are TGTGCCAGCAGCGTAGGGACAGGGAGCCATGAGCAGTTCTTC.

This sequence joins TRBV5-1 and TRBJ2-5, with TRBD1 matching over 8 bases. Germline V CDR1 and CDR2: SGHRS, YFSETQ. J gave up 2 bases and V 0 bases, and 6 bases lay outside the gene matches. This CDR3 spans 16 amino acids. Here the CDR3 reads CASSLDQGAGQETQYF. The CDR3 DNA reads TGCGCCAGCAGCTTGGACCAGGGGGCCGGGCAAGAGACCCAGTACTTC.

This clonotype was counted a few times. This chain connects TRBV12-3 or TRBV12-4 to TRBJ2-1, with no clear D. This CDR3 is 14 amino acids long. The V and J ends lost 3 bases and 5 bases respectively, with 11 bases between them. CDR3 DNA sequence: TGTGCCAGCAGTTTCTGGATTCAGAACAATGAGCAGTTCTTC. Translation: CASSFWIQNNEQFF.

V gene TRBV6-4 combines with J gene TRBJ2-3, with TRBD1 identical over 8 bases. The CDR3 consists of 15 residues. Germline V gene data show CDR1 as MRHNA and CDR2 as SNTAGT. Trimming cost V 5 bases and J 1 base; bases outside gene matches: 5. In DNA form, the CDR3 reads TGTGCCAGCAGTCCGACAGGGGCTCGCACAGATACGCAGTATTTT. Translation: CASSPTGARTDTQYF.

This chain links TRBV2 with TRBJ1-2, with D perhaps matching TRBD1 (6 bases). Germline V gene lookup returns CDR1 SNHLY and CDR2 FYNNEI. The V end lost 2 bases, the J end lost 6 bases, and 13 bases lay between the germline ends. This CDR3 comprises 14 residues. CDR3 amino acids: CASSEWGPEDGYTF. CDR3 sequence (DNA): TGTGCCAGCAGTGAATGGGGGCCTGAGGATGGCTACACCTTC.

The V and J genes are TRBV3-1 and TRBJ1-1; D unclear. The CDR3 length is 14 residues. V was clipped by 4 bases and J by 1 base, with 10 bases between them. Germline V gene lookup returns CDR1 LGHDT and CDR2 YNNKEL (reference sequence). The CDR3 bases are TGTGCCAGCAGCCCCCAGGCCTCGAACACTGAAGCTTTCTTT. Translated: CASSPQASNTEAFF.

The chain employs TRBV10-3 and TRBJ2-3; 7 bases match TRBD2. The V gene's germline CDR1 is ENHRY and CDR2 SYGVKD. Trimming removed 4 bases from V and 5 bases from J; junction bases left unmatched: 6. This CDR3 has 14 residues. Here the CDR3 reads CAISVGRDQDTQYF. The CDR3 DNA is TGTGCCATCAGTGTTGGGAGGGACCAAGATACGCAGTATTTT.

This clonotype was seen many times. The CDR3 region is CASSLEDQDYEQYF. CDR3 nucleotides: TGTGCCAGCAGCTTAGAAGACCAAGACTACGAGCAGTACTTC. V and J are TRBV7-2 and TRBJ2-7, with D unresolved. This CDR3 has 14 residues. The ends were cut back, 1 base at V and 3 bases at J, with 10 bases in the middle. Germline V gene lookup returns CDR1 SGHTA and CDR2 FQGNSA.

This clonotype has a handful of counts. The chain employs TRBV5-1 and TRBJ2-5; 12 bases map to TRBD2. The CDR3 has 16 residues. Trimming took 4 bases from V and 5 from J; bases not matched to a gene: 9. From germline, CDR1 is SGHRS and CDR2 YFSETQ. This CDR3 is CASSPRLAGADETQYF. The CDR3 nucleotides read TGCGCCAGCAGCCCGAGACTAGCGGGAGCAGATGAGACCCAGTACTTC.

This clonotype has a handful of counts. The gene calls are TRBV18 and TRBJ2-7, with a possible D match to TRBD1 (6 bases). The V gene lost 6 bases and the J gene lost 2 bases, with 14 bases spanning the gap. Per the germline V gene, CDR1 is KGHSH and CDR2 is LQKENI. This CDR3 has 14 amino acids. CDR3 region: CASSRQEGAYEQYF. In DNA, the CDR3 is TGTGCCAGCTCGCGTCAAGAGGGGGCCTACGAGCAGTACTTC. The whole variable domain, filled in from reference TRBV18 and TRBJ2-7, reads NAGVMQNPRHLVRRRGQEARLRCSPMKGHSHVYWYRQLPEEGLKFMVYLQKENIIDESGMPKERFSAEFPKEGPSILRIQQVVRGDSAAYFCASSRQEGAYEQYFGPGTRLTVT.

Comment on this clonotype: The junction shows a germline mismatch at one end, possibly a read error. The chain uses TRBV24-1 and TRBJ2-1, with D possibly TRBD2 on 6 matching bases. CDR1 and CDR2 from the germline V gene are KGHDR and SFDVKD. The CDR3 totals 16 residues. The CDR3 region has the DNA TGTGCCACCAGTGATTTCGTCCGGGACTCTTACAATGATCAGTTCTTC. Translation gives CATSDFVRDSYNDQFF.

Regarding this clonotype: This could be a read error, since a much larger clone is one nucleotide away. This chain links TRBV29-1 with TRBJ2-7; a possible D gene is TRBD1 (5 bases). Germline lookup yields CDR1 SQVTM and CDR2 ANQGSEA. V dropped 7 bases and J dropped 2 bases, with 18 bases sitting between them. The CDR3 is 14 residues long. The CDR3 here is CSAGPRVGTYEQYF. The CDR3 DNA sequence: TGCAGCGCGGGCCCCAGGGTAGGAACCTACGAGCAGTACTTC.

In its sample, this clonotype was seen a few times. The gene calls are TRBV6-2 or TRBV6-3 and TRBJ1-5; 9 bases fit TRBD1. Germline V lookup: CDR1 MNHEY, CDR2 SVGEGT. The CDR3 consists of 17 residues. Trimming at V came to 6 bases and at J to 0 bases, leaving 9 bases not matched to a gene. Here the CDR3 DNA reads TGTGCCAGCAGCTCCGGGACAGGGCCATATAGCAATCAGCCCCAGCATTTT. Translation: CASSSGTGPYSNQPQHF.

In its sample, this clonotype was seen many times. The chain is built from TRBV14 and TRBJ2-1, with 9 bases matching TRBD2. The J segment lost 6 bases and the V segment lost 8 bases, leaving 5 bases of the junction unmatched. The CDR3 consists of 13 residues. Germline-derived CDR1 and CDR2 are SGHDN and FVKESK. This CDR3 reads CASGGGAFNEQFF. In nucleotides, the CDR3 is TGTGCCAGCGGCGGGGGGGCTTTCAATGAGCAGTTCTTC.

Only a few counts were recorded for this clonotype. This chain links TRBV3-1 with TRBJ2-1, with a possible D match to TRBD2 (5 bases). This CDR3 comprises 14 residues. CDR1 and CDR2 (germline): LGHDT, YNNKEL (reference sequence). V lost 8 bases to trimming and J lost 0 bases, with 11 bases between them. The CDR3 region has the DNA TGTGCCAGCGCCCAGCGGAGCTCCTACAATGAGCAGTTCTTC. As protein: CASAQRSSYNEQFF.

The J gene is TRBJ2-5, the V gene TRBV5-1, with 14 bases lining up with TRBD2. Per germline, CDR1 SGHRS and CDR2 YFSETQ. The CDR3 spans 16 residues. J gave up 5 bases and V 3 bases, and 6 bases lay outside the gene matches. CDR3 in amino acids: CASSSTRLAGGETQYF. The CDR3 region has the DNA TGCGCCAGCAGCTCCACCCGACTAGCGGGGGGGGAGACCCAGTACTTC.

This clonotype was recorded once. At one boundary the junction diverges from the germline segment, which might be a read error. The CDR3: CRVEAVNYGYTF. The CDR3 bases are TGCCGCGTTGAAGCAGTTAACTATGGCTACACCTTC. The rearrangement links TRBV29-1 to TRBJ1-2; D remains unclear. In germline, CDR1 is SQVTM, CDR2 ANQGSEA. This CDR3 comprises 12 residues.

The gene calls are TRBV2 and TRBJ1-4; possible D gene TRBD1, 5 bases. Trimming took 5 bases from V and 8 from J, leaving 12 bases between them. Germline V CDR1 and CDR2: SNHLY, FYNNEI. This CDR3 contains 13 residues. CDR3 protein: CASSFQGQEKLFF. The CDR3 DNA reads TGTGCCAGCAGTTTTCAGGGTCAGGAAAAACTGTTTTTT.

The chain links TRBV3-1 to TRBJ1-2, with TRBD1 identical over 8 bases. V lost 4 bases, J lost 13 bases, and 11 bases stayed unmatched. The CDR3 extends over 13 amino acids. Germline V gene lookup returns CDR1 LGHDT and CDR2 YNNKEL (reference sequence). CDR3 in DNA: TGTGCCAGCAGCCCAGGGGGCAGGGGTCGATGCACCTTC. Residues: CASSPGGRGRCTF.

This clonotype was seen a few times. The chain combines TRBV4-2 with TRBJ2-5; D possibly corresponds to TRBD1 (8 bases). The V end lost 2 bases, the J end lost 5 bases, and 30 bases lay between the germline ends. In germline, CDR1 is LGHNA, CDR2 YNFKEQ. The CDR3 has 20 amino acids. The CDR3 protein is CASSQSGGGLGQGDLETQYF. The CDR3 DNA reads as TGTGCCAGCAGCCAAAGTGGGGGGGGGTTAGGACAGGGTGATTTGGAGACCCAGTACTTC.

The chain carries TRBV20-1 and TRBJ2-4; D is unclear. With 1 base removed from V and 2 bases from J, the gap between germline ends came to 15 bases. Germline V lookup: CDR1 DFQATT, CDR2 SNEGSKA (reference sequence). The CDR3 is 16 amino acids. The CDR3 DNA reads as TGCAGTGCTAGAGCCCACAATGGCGCTTCCAAAAACATTCAGTACTTC. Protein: CSARAHNGASKNIQYF.